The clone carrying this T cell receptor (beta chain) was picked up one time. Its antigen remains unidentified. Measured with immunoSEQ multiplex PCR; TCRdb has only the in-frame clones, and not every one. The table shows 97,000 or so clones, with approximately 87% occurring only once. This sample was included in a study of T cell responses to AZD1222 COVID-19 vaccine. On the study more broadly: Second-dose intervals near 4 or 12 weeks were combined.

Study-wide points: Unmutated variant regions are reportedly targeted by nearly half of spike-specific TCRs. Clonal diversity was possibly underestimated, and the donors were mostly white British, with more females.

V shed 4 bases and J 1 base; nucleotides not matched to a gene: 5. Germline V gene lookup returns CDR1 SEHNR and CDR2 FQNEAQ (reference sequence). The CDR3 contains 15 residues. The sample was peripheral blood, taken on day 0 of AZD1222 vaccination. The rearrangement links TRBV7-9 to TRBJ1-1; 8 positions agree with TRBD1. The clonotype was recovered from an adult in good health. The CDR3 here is CASSSRGRRNTEAFF. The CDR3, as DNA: TGTGCCAGCAGCTCCAGGGGGCGCAGGAACACTGAAGCTTTCTTT.